This T cell receptor (beta chain) emerged from a study of fetal regulatory T cell absence and autoimmunity (dated by TCRdb to about 2017). Regarding the research as a whole: Autoimmunity of the exocrine pancreas was seen in the IPEX patients even though clinical diabetes was absent.

The germline ends are 9 bases apart after V is trimmed by 0 bases and J by 0 bases. Via the germline V gene, CDR1 is MGHDK and CDR2 SYGVNS. The CDR3 contains 16 residues, cysteine and phenylalanine counted. The entry retains the CDR3 DNA only, 48 bases that are in frame from base 1. The DNeasy Blood and Tissue Kit was used to extract roughly 1.9-3.2 ug of genomic DNA from either umbilical cord blood or frozen pancreas. The investigation overall reported the following: TRB gene family usage was found to be broadly similar between cord blood and pancreas and to resemble published neonatal and adult repertoires. Significant oligoclonal enrichment of the TCR compartment was observed in pancreas versus cord blood, with some top clones enriched more than 90-fold. The oligoclonal enrichment was taken as support for antigen-driven autoimmunity in the pancreas before birth in IPEX syndrome.

Comment on this clone: Its antigen is still unknown. No base quality information exists; no much larger clone differs at one position.

TCRbeta CDR3 regions were amplified and barcoded by two-step multiplex PCR on the immunoSEQ human TCRbeta survey platform. Libraries were sequenced on Illumina instruments, with IgH sequenced in parallel from the same samples. The original methods were these. Raw reads were filtered against IMGT V, D, J definitions and were binned using a nearest-neighbor algorithm so that PCR and sequencing errors were removed. Clones were defined as identical nucleotide sequences, and differential abundance between tissues was assessed by per-clone Fisher exact tests with a pFDR threshold of p<0.01. Clones with frequencies too low for statistical inference were excluded by a minimum inclusion filter of 10 in either sample. The immunoSEQ Analyzer was used for pairwise clonal comparisons, and IMGT tools were used to assess gene family usage. The immuneACCESS repertoire file appears here via TCRdb, limited to in-frame rearrangements. These files lack a portion of the clones; in checked studies, under half of the deficit traces to unresolved V genes, and the cause of the others is not known. The V and J calls and the clone size are those of that table, but D and trimming were determined from the DNA. A total of 45,000 to 50,000 clones appear in this sample, roughly 80% of them only once. The ten top clones hold roughly 0.37% of the sample.

The rearranged chain carries TRBV25-1 and TRBJ1-3, with the D gene too uncertain to name. The sequence was obtained from a newborn boy with IPEX syndrome. The sequenced sample was cord blood. The CDR3 protein is CASSEYAGLSGNTIYF. The DNA sequence reads TGTGCCAGCAGTGAATATGCAGGACTCTCTGGAAACACCATATATTTT.